The entry below describes one TCR beta chain. As yet, its antigen is unknown. Trimming took off 4 bases at V and 7 bases at J, with 14 bases between the two ends. CDR1 is SEHNR, CDR2 FQNEAQ, per germline (reference sequence). This CDR3 region has 14 residues. This sample is part of a study of blood T cells in healthy people across ages. General study findings and limits: Higher diversity and more naive CD4+ cells were features of long-lived donors, compared to aged donors.

Primers used in a second PCR of roughly 7 to 11 cycles were a sample-barcoded 5' primer and a J-beta primer mix. TCRdb reprocessed the 5' RACE reads with MiXCR, giving one entry per CDR3 protein. Counted here are 600,000 to 650,000 distinct CDR3 sequences, about 54% occurring once; the ten biggest clones make up more than 35%. The V gene is TRBV7-9, the J gene TRBJ2-1, with TRBD2 as a possible D gene (6 bases). This sequence originates from a man aged 55 to 70 in good health. Sequencing was performed on blood. The CDR3 spells CASSSAGHFNEQFF. Written as DNA, the CDR3 is TGTGCCAGCAGCTCTGCGGGGCACTTTAATGAGCAGTTCTTC. The whole variable domain, remainder taken from reference TRBV7-9 and TRBJ2-1, is DTGVSQNPRHKITKRGQNVTFRCDPISEHNRLYWYRQTLGQGPEFLTYFQNEAQLEKSRLLSDRFSAERPKGSFSTLEIQRTEQGDSAMYLCASSSAGHFNEQFFGPGTRLTVL.